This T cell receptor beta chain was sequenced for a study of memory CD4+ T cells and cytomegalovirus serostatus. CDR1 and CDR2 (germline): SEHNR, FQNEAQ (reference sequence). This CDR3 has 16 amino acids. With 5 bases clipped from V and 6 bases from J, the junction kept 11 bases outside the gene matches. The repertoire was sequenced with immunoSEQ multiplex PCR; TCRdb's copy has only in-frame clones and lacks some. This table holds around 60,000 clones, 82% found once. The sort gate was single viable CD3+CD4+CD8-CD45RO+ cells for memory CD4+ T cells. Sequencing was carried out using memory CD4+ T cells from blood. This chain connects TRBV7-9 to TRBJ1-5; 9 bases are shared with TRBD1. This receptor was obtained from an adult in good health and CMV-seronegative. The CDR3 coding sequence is TGTGCCAGCAGCCCCATTGTGGGACAGGGACGTCAGCCCCAGCATTTT. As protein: CASSPIVGQGRQPQHF.